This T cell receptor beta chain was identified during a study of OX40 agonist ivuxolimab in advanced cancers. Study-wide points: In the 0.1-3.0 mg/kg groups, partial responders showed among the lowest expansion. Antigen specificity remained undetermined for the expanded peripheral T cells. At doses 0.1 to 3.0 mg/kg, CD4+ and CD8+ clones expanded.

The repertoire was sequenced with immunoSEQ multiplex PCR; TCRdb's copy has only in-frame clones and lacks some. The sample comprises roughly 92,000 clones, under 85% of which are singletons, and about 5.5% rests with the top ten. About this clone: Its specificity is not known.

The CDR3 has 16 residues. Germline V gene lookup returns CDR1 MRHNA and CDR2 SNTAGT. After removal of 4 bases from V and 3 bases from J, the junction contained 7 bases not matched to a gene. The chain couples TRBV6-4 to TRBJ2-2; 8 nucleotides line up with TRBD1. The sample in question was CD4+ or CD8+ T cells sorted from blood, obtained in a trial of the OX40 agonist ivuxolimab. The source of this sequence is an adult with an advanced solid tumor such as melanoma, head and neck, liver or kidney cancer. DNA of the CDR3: TGTGCCAGCAGTGTAGGGGGGACAGGACACACCGGGGAGCTGTTTTTT. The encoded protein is CASSVGGTGHTGELFF.